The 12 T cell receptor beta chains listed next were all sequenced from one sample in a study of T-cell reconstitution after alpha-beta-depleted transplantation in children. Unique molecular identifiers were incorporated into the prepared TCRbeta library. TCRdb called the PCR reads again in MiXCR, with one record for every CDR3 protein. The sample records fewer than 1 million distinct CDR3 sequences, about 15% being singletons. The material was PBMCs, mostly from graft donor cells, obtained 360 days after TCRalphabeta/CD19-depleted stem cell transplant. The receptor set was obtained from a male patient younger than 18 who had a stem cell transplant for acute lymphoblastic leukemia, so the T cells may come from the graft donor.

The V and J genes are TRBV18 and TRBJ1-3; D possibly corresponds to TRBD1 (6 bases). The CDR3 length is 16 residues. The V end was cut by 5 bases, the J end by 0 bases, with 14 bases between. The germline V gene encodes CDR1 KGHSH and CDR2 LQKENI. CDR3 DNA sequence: TGTGCCAGCTCATCAACGCGAGGGGGCTCTGGAAACACCATATATTTT. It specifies CASSSTRGGSGNTIYF.

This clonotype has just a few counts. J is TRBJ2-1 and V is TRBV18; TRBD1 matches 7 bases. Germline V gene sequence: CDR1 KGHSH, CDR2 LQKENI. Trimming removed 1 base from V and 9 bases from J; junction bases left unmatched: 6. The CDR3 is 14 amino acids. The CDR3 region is CASSPRQGFSEQFF. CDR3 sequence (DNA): TGTGCCAGCTCACCACGACAGGGTTTCAGTGAGCAGTTCTTC.

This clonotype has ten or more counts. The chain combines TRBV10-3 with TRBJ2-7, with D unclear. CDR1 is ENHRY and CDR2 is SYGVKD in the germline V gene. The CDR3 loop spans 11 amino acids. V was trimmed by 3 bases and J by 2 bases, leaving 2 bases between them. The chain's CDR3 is CAISDPYEQYF. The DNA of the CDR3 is TGTGCCATCAGTGATCCCTACGAGCAGTACTTC.

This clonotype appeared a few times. This CDR3 is CASSLATSGRGWETQYF. In nucleotides, the CDR3 is TGCGCCAGCAGCTTGGCTACTAGCGGGAGAGGTTGGGAGACCCAGTACTTC. The chain recombines TRBV5-1 with TRBJ2-5, with 11 positions matching TRBD2. V gave up 0 bases and J gave up 5 bases; unmatched junction bases: 9. The CDR3 runs 17 residues. Germline V CDR1 and CDR2: SGHRS, YFSETQ.

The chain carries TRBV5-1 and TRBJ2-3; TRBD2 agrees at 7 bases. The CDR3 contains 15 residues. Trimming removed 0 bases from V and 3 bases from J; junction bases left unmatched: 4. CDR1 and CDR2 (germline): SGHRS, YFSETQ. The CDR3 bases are TGCGCCAGCAGCTTGGGGGCTAGCGGTACAGATACGCAGTATTTT. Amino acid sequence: CASSLGASGTDTQYF.

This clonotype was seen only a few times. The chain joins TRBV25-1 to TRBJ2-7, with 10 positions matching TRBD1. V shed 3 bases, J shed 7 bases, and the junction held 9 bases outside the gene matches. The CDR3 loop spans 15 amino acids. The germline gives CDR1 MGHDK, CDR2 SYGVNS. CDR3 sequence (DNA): TGTGCCAGCAGTGACCGGGACAGGGGAACGTTTGAGCAGTACTTC. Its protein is CASSDRDRGTFEQYF.

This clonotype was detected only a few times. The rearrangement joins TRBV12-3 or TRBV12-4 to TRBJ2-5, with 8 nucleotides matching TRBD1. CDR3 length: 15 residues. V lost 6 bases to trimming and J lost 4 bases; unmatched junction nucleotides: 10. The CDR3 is CASSPGQGLLETQYF. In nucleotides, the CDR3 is TGTGCCAGCAGCCCTGGACAGGGCCTATTAGAGACCCAGTACTTC.

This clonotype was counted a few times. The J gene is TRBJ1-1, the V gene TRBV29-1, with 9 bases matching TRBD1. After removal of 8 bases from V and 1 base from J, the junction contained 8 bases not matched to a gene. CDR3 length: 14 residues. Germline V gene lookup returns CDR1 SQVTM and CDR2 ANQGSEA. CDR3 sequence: CSLRGQGRNTEAFF. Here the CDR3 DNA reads TGCAGCCTTAGAGGACAGGGGAGGAACACTGAAGCTTTCTTT.

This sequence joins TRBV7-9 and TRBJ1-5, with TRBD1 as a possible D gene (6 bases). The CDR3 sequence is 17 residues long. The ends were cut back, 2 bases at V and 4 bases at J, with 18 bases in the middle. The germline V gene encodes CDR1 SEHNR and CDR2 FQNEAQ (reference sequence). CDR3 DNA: TGTGCCAGCAGCTTATGGGCCGGGTTGGGGGCGAATCAGCCCCAGCATTTT. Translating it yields CASSLWAGLGANQPQHF.

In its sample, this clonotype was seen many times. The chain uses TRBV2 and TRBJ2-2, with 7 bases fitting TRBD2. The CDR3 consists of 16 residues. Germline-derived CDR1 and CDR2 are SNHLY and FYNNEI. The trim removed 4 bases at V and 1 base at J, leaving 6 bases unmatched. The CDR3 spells CASSGNSGRNTGELFF. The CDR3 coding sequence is TGTGCCAGCAGTGGAAATAGCGGGCGGAACACCGGGGAGCTGTTTTTT.

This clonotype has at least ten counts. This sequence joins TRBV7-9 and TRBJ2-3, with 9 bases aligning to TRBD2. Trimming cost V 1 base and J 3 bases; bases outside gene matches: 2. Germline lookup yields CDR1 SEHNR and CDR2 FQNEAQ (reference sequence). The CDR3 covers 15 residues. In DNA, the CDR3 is TGTGCCAGCAGCTTAGAAGCGGGAGGAACAGATACGCAGTATTTT. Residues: CASSLEAGGTDTQYF.

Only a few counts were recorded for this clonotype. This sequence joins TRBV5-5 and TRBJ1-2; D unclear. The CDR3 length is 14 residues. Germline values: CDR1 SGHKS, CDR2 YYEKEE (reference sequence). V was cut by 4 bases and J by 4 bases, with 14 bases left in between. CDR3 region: CASSKGPVVYGYTF. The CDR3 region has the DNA TGTGCCAGCAGCAAAGGACCGGTAGTCTATGGCTACACCTTC.